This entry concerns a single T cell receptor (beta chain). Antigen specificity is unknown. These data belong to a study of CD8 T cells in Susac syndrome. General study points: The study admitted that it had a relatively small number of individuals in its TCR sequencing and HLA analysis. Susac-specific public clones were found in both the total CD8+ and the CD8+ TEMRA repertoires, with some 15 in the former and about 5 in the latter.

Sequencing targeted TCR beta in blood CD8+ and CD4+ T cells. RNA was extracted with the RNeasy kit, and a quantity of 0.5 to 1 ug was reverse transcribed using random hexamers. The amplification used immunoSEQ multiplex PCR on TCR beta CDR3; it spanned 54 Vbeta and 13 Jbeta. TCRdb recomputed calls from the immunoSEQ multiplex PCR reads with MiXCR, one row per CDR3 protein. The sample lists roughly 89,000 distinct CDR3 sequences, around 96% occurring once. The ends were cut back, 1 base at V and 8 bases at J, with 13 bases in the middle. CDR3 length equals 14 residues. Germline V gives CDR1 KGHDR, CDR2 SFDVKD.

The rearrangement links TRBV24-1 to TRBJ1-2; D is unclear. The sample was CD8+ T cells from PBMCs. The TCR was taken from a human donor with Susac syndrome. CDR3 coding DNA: TGTGCCACCAGTGATTTAGGGCAGTCCGGAGGCTACACCTTC. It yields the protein CATSDLGQSGGYTF.